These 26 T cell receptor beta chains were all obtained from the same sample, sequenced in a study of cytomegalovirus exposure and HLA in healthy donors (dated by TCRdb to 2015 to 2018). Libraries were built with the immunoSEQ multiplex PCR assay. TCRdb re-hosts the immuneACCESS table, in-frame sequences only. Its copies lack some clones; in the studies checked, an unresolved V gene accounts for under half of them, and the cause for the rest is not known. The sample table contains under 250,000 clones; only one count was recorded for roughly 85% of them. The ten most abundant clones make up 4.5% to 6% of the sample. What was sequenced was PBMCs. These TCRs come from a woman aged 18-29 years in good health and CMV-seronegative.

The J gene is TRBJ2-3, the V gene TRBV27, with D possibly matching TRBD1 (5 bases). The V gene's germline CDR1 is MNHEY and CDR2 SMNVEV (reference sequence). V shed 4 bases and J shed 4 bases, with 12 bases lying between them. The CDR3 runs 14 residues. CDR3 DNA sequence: TGTGCCAGCAGTTCCCCCCCCAGGGCAGATACGCAGTATTTT. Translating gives CASSSPPRADTQYF.

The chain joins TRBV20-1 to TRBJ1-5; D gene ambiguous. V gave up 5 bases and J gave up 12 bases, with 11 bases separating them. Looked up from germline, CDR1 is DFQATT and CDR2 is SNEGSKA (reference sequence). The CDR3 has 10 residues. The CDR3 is CSALRTFQHF. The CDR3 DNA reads TGCAGTGCTCTCAGGACCTTCCAGCATTTT.

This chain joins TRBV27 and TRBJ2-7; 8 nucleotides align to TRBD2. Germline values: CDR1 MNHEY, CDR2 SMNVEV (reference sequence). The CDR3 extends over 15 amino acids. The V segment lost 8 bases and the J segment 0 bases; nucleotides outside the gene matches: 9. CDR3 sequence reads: CASRLISGNSYEQYF. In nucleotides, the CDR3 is TGTGCCAGCCGCCTGATTAGCGGGAACTCCTACGAGCAGTACTTC.

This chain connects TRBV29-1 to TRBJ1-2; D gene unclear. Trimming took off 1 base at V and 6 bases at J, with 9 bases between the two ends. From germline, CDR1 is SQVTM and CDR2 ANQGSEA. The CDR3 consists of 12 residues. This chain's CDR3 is CSVEGAGNGYTF. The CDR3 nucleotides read TGCAGCGTTGAAGGCGCGGGGAATGGCTACACCTTC.

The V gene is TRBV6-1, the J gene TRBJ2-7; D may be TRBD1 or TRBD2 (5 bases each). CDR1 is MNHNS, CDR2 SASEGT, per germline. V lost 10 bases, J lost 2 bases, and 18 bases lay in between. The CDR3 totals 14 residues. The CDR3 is CATTLIQGPYEQYF. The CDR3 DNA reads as TGTGCCACTACGCTCATCCAGGGACCCTACGAGCAGTACTTC.

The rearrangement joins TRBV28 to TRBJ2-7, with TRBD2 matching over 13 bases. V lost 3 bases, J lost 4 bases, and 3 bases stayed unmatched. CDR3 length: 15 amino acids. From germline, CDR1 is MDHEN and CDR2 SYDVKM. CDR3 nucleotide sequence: TGTGCCAGCAGTTTGGGACTAGCGGGGCAATACGAGCAGTACTTC. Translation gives CASSLGLAGQYEQYF. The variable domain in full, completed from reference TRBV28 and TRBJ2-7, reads DVKVTQSSRYLVKRTGEKVFLECVQDMDHENMFWYRQDPGLGLRLIYFSYDVKMKEKGDIPEGYSVSREKKERFSLILESASTNQTSMYLCASSLGLAGQYEQYFGPGTRLTVT.

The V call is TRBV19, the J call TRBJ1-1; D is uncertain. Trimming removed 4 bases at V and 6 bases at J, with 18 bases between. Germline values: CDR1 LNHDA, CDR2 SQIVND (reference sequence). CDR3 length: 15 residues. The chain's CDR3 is CASSSLPARTPEAFF. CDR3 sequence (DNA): TGTGCCAGTAGTAGTCTACCAGCAAGGACCCCTGAAGCTTTCTTT.

The CDR3 nucleotides read TGTGCCAGTGCCCTGAACACTGAAGCTTTCTTT. Translated, it gives CASALNTEAFF. The gene calls are TRBV19 and TRBJ1-1; the D is unclear. With 8 bases removed from V and 0 bases from J, the gap between germline ends came to 4 bases. Germline loops: CDR1 LNHDA, CDR2 SQIVND (reference sequence). The CDR3 totals 11 residues.

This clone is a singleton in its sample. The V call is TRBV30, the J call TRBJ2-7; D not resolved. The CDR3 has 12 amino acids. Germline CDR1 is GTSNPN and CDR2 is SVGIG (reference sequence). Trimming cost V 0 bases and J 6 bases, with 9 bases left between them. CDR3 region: CAWSVLGIEQYF. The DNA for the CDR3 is TGTGCCTGGAGTGTACTGGGGATCGAGCAGTACTTC.

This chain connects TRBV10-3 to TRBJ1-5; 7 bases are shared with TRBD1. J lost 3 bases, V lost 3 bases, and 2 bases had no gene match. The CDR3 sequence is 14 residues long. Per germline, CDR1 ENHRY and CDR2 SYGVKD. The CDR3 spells CAISEGGVNQPQHF. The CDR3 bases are TGTGCCATCAGTGAAGGGGGCGTCAATCAGCCCCAGCATTTT.

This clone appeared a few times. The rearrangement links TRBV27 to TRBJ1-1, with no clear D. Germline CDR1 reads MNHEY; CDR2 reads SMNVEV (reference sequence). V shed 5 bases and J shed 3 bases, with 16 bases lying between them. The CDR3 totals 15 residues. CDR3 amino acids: CASSGPDPGYTEAFF. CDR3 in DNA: TGTGCCAGCAGTGGGCCAGACCCGGGGTACACTGAAGCTTTCTTT.

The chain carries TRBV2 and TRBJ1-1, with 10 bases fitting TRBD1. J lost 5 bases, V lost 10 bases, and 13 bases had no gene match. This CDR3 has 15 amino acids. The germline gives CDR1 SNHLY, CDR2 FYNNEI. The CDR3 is CAKKRTGGLTTEAFF. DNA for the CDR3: TGTGCCAAAAAAAGGACAGGGGGTTTAACTACTGAAGCTTTCTTT.

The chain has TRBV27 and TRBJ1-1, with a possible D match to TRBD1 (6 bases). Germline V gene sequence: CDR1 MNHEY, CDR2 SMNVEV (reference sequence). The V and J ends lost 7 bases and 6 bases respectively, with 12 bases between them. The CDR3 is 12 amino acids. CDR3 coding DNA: TGTGCCAGCACGTCGAGGGGGGCTGAAGCTTTCTTT. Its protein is CASTSRGAEAFF.

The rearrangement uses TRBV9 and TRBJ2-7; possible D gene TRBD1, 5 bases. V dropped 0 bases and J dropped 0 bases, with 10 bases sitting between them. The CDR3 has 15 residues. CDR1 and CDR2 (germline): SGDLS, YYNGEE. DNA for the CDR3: TGTGCCAGCAGCGTAGGGGGCGATAGCTCCTACGAGCAGTACTTC. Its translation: CASSVGGDSSYEQYF.

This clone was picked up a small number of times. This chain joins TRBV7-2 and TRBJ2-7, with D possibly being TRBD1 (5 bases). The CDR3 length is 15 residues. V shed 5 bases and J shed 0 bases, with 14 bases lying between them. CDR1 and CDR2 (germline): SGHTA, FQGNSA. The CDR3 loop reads CASSRLRQGSYEQYF. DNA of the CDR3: TGTGCCAGCAGCCGGCTTCGGCAGGGCTCCTACGAGCAGTACTTC.

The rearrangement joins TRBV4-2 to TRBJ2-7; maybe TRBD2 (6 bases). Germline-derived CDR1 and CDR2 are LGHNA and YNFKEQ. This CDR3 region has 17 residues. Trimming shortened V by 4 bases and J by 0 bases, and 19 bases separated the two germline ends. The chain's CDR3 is CASSRKVSGGSSYEQYF. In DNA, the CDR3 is TGTGCCAGCAGCCGCAAGGTCTCCGGAGGGAGCTCCTACGAGCAGTACTTC.

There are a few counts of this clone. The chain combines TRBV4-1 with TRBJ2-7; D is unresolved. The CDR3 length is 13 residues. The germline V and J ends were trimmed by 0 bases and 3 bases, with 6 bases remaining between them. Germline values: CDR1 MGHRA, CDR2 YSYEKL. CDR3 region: CASSQDPLYEQYF. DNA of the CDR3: TGCGCCAGCAGCCAAGACCCGCTCTACGAGCAGTACTTC.

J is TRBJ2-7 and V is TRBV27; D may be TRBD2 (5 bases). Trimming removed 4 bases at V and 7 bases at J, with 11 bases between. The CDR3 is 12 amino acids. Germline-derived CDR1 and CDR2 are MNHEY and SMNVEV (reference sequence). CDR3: CASSWPSGEQYF. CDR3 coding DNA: TGTGCCAGCAGTTGGCCTTCGGGGGAGCAGTACTTC.

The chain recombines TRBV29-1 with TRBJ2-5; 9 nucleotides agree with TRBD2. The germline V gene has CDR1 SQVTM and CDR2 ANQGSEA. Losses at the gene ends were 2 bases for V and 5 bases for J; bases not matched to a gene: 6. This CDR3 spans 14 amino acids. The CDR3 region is CSVELSGRGETQYF. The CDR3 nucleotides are TGCAGCGTTGAACTTAGCGGGAGAGGTGAGACCCAGTACTTC. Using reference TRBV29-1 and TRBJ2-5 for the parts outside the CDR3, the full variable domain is SAVISQKPSRDICQRGTSLTIQCQVDSQVTMMFWYRQQPGQSLTLIATANQGSEATYESGFVIDKFPISRPNLTFSTLTVSNMSPEDSSIYLCSVELSGRGETQYFGPGTRLLVL.

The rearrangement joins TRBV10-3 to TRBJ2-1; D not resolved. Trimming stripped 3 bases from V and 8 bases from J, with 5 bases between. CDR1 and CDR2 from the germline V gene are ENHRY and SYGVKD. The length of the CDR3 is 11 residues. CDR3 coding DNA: TGTGCCATCAGTGATGTCGATGAGCAGTTCTTC. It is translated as CAISDVDEQFF.

DNA of the CDR3: TGTGCCAGCAGGAGGTGGGACACCGTTGCAACTAATGAAAAACTGTTTTTT. Translating it yields CASRRWDTVATNEKLFF. The V gene is TRBV2, the J gene TRBJ1-4; tentative D call: TRBD1 (6 bases). CDR1 is SNHLY, CDR2 FYNNEI, per germline. The CDR3 contains 17 residues. Trimming removed 6 bases at V and 0 bases at J, with 17 bases between.

CDR3 bases: TGTGCCAGCAGTACCGGAAGCGGGGGGTACCAAGAGACCCAGTACTTC. This sequence encodes CASSTGSGGYQETQYF. V gene TRBV6-6 combines with J gene TRBJ2-5, with 9 bases lining up with TRBD2. Germline loops: CDR1 MNHNY, CDR2 SVGAGI (reference sequence). V was pared by 5 bases and J by 0 bases, with 7 bases of the junction left unmatched. The CDR3 loop spans 16 amino acids.

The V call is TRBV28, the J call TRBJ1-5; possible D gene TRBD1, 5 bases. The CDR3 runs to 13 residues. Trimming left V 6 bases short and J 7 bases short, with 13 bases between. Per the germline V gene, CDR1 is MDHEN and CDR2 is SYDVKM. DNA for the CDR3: TGTGCCAGCAGCGTGGCCAGGGCCCAGCCCCAGCATTTT. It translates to CASSVARAQPQHF.

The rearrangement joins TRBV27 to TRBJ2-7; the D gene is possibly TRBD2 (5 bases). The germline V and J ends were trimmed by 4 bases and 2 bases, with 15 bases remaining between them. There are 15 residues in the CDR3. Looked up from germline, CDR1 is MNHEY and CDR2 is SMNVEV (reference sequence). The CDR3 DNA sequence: TGTGCCAGCAGTTCGGGGATGCCTGGGCCCTACGAGCAGTACTTC. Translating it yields CASSSGMPGPYEQYF.

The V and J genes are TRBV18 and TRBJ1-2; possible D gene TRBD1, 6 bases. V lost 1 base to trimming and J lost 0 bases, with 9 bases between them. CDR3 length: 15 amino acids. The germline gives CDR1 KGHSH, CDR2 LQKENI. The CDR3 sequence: CASSPQGEANYGYTF. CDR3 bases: TGTGCCAGCTCACCACAGGGGGAGGCTAACTATGGCTACACCTTC.

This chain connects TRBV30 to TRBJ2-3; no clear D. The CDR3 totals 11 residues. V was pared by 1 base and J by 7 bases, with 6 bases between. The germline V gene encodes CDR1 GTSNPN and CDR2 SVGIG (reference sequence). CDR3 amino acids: CAWSGRNTQYF. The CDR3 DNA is TGTGCCTGGAGTGGACGAAATACGCAGTATTTT.